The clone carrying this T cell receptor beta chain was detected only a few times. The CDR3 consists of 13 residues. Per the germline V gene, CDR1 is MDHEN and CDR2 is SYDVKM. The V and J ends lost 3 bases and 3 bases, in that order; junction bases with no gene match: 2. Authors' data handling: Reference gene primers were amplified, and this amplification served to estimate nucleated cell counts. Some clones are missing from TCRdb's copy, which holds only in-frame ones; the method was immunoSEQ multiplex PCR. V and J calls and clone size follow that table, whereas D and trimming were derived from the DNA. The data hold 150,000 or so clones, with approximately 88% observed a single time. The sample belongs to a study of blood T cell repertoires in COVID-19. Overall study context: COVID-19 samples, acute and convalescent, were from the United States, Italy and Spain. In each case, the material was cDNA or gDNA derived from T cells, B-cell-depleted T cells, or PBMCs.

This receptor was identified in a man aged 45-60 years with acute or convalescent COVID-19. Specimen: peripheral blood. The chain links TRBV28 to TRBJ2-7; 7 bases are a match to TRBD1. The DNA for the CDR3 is TGTGCCAGCAGTTTGGCAGGGGGCTACGAGCAGTACTTC. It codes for CASSLAGGYEQYF.